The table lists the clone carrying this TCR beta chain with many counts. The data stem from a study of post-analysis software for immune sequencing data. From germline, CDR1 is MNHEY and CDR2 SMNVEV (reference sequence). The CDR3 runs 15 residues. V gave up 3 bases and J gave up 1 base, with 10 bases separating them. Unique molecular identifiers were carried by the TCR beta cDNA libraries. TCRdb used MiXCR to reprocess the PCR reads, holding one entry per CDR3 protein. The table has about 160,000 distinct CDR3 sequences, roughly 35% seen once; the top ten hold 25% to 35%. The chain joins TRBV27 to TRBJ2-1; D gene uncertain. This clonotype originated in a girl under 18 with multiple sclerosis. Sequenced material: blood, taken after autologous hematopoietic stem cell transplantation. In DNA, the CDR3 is TGTGCCAGCAGTTTTGGGCAGAGGTCCTACAATGAGCAGTTCTTC. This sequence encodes CASSFGQRSYNEQFF.